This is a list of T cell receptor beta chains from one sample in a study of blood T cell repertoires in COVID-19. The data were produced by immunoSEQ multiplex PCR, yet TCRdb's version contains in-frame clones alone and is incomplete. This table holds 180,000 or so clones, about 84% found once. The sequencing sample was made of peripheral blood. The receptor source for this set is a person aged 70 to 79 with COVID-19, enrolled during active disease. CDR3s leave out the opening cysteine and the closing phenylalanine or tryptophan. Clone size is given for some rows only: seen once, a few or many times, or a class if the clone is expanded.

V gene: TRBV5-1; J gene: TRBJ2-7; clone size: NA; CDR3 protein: ASSRMGGRAYEQY
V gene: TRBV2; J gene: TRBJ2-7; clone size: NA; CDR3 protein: ASSESTGGSYEQY
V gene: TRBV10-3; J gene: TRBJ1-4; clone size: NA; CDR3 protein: AISDTGTRPNEKLF
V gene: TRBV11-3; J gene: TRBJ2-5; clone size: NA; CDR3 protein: ASSSGTAQETQY
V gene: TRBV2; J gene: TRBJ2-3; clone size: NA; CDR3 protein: ASSSRGGAADTQY
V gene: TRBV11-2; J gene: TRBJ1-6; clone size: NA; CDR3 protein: ASSSRTGTGNSPLH
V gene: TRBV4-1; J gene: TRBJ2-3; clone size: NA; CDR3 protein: ASSKLAGQVDTQY
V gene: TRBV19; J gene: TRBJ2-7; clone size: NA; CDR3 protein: ASSITGTSGHEQY
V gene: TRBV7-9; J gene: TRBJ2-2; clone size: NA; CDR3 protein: ASSLRQTTGELF
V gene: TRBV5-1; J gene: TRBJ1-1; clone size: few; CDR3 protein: ASSWTVNTEAF
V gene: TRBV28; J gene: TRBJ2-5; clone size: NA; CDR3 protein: ASSKVETRRPQY
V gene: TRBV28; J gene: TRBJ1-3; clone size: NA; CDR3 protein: ASCQVDRSKSSGNTIY
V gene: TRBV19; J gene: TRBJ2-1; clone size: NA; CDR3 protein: ASRSSPGLAGQSSYNEQF
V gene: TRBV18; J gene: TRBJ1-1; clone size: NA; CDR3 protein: ASSPDQLRNTEAF
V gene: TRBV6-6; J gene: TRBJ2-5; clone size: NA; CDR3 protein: ASYFSGRGETQY
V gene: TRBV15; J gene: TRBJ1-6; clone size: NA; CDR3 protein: ATSRDSFSLH
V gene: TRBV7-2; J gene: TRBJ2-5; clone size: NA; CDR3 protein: ASSLKGILLGGKGETQY
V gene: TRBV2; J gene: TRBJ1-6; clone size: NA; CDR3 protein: ASRGRGTVRNSPLH
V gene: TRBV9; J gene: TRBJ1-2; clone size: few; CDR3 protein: ASSVEQGRGDFYGYT
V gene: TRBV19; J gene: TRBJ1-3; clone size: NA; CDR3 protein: ASSRNQVRGFGNTIY
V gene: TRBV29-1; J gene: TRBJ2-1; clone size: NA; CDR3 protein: SVLSGTHNEQF
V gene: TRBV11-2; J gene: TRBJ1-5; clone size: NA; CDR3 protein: ASSFGQGNQPQH
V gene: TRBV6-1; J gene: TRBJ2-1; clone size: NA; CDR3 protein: ASSERTGRNNEQF
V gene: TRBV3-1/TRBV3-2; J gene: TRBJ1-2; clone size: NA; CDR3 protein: ASSQGGTWRGYT
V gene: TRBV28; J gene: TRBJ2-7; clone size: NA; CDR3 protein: ASSPPGTAIYEQY
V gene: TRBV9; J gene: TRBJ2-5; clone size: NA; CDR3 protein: ASSVEVRAETQY
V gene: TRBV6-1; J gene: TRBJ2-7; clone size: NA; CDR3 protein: ASSEAVYYEQY
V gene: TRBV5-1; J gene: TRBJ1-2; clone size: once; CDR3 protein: ASSPAGGNYGYT
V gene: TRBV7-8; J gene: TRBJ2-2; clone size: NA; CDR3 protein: ASSSPRASGRETNTGELF
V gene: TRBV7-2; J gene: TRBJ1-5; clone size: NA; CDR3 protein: ASSLGTGWESPQH
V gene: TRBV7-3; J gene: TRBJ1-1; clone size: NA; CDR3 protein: ASSLINADEAF
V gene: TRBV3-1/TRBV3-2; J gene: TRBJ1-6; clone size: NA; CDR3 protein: ASSQAGQTYNSPLH
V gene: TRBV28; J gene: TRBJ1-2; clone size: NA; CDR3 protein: ASSSLDRAGYT
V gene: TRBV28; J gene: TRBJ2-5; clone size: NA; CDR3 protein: ATQGGDITQY
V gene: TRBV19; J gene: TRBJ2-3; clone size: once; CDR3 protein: ASSIRSGGSVTQY
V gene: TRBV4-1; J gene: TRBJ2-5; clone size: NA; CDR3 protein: ASSQVWALAGRGTQY
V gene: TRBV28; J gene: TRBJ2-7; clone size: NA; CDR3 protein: ASSFAERYEQY
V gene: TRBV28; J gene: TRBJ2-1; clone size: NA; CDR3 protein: ASGEGLAHYNEQF
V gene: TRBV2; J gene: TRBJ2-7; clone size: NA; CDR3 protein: ASSPDAGDISYEQY
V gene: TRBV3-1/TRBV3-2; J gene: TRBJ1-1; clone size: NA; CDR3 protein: ASSRGDSHEAF
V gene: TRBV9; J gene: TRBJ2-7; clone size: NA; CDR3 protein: ASSGGNLAGVIEQY
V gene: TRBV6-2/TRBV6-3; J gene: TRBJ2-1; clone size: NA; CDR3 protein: ASSFPGQGRNEQF
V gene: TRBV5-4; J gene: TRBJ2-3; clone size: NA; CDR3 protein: ASGLKGQIFTDTQY
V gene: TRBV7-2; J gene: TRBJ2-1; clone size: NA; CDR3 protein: ASSLSGGSGASLEQF
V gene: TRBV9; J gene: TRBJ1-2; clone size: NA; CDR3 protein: ASSVLAGDAGGYT
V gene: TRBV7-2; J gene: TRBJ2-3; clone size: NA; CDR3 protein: ASSFGATDTQY
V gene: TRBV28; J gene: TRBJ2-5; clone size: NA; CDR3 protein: ATANGGEAETQY
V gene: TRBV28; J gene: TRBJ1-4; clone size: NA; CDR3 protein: ASGPGDSEKLF
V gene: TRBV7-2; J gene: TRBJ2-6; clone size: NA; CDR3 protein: ASGQGISGANVLT
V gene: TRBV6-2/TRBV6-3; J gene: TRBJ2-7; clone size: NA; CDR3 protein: ASSWATSDLSYEQY
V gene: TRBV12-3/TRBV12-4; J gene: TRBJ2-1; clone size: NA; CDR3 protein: ASSYLRISEQF
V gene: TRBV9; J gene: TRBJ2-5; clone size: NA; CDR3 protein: ASSVAFGGNQETQY
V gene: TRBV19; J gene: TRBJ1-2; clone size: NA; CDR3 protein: ASSIEGTGPNYGYT